This is a list of T cell receptor beta chains from one sample in a study of blood T cell repertoires in COVID-19. TCRdb's table, derived via immunoSEQ multiplex PCR, lists solely in-frame clones and lacks some. The table shows around 100,000 clones, with about 91% occurring only once. Material for sequencing was peripheral blood. These receptors came from a human donor in a cohort sampled during active COVID-19. Each CDR3 is given with its conserved first and last residue. The D gene is left open where the match is weak. Size is omitted from some rows. Given values are once, few, many or a class for expanded clones.

V	J	D	size	DNA	CDR3
TRBV2	TRBJ1-5	-	-	TGTGCCAGCAGTGACTTCAGTCAGCCCCAGCATTTT	CASSDFSQPQHF
TRBV6-4	TRBJ2-3	-	-	TGTGCCAGCTCGGACACTAGCACAGATACGCAGTATTTT	CASSDTSTDTQYF
TRBV18	TRBJ1-1	-	-	TGTGCCAGCTCACCACAACAGAAGGCTGAAGCTTTCTTT	CASSPQQKAEAFF
TRBV11-2	TRBJ2-3	TRBD2	-	TGTGCCAGCAGCTTAGGTCGCGGGGGGGGCACAGATACGCAGTATTTT	CASSLGRGGGTDTQYF
TRBV5-4	TRBJ2-1	TRBD2	-	TGTGCCAGCAGCTCCGGGACTAGCAGTTACAATGAGCAGTTCTTC	CASSSGTSSYNEQFF
TRBV6-9	TRBJ1-2	TRBD1	few	TGTGCCAGCAGTTCCAAAGGGACAGGGCGGGCTAACTATGGCTACACCTTC	CASSSKGTGRANYGYTF
TRBV30	TRBJ2-1	TRBD1	-	TGTGCCTGGAATAGGGACAGAGGAAGAGACACCTACAATGAGCAGTTCTTC	CAWNRDRGRDTYNEQFF
TRBV5-4	TRBJ1-6	-	-	TGTGCCAGCAGCTTGGAAGGGGCGCGTCAATTTGCACCCCTCCACTTT	CASSLEGARQFAPLHF
TRBV10-3	TRBJ2-3	-	-	TGTGCCATCAGTCCCACCGGGAGCAAGGCAGATACGCAGTATTTT	CAISPTGSKADTQYF
TRBV9	TRBJ1-4	-	-	TGTGCCAGCAGCGTAGCTACAGATAATGAAAAACTGTTTTTT	CASSVATDNEKLFF
TRBV27	TRBJ2-2	-	once	TGTGCCAGCAGTTCCCTCCGGACTCCTAACACCGGGGAGCTGTTTTTT	CASSSLRTPNTGELFF
TRBV3-1/TRBV3-2	TRBJ2-7	-	-	TGTGCCAGCAGCCCCCAGGCGGGCTACGAGCAGTACTTC	CASSPQAGYEQYF
TRBV29-1	TRBJ1-1	TRBD1	-	TGCAGCGTTGAAGTTTACAGGGGGCAAGGTGAAGCTTTCTTT	CSVEVYRGQGEAFF
TRBV7-9	TRBJ1-2	-	-	TGTGCCAGCAGCTTAGAAGAGTCAGGGGTTGGCTACACCTTC	CASSLEESGVGYTF
TRBV27	TRBJ2-1	-	-	TGTGCCAGCACGGCAGCGCCCTACAATGAGCAGTTCTTC	CASTAAPYNEQFF
TRBV6-5	TRBJ1-5	-	-	TGTGCCAGCAGACTGGTTGGAGGCCAGCCCCAGCATTTT	CASRLVGGQPQHF
TRBV28	TRBJ2-6	TRBD1	-	TGTGCCAGCAGTTTAACGGGACAGGGTACTGGGGCCAACGTCCTGACTTTC	CASSLTGQGTGANVLTF
TRBV25-1	TRBJ1-6	TRBD1	-	TGTGCCAGCAGTGTGAGTAGCACCGGGACAGTCAATTCACCCCTCCACTTT	CASSVSSTGTVNSPLHF
TRBV7-2	TRBJ2-7	TRBD1	-	TGTGCCAGCAGCCAATACCCGGACAGGGAACCCTACGAGCAGTACTTC	CASSQYPDREPYEQYF
TRBV29-1	TRBJ2-7	-	-	TGCAGCGTTGTCCAGGGCTACGAGCAGTACTTC	CSVVQGYEQYF
TRBV19	TRBJ2-1	-	-	TGTGCCAGTAGTATGGGGCCGGGACTTGCGAGCTCCTACAATGAGCAGTTCTTC	CASSMGPGLASSYNEQFF
TRBV5-4	TRBJ2-2	TRBD2	-	TGTGCCAGCAGCCGCTCACTAGCGGGAGACACCGGGGAGCTGTTTTTT	CASSRSLAGDTGELFF
TRBV28	TRBJ2-7	TRBD2	-	TGTGCCAGCAGTCCTCTAGCGGGAGGGACCTACGAGCAGTACTTC	CASSPLAGGTYEQYF
TRBV5-7	TRBJ2-6	-	-	TGTGCCAGCAGCTTGTCGGTCTCCGGGGCCAACGTCCTGACTTTC	CASSLSVSGANVLTF
TRBV9	TRBJ2-3	-	-	TGTGCCAGCAGCGTAGTAACAGATACGCAGTATTTT	CASSVVTDTQYF
TRBV2	TRBJ2-3	-	-	TGTGCCAGCAGTTGGGGACTTGAAGATACGCAGTATTTT	CASSWGLEDTQYF
TRBV2	TRBJ2-3	TRBD2	-	TGTGCCAGCAGTGAAGCGCAACTAGCGACTTTCACAGATACGCAGTATTTT	CASSEAQLATFTDTQYF
TRBV5-6	TRBJ2-3	TRBD2	-	TGTGCCAGCAGCCCCCGTTTTAGCGGGAGGGCCTCAGATACGCAGTATTTT	CASSPRFSGRASDTQYF
TRBV6-6	TRBJ2-3	TRBD2	-	TGTGCCAGCAGTCCCATGACTAGCCCGGTCCTCCAAACTAGCACAGATACGCAGTATTTT	CASSPMTSPVLQTSTDTQYF
TRBV28	TRBJ1-5	TRBD1	-	TGTGCCAGCAGCAGACCTCCGGGACAGGGTTATAGCAATCAGCCCCAGCATTTT	CASSRPPGQGYSNQPQHF
TRBV20-1	TRBJ2-7	TRBD2	-	TGCAGTGCTAGTGATGAAAGCGGGAGGGTCTACGAGCAGTACTTC	CSASDESGRVYEQYF
TRBV11-3	TRBJ2-1	-	-	TGTGCCAGCAGCCTGCGGCCGGGGGAGCAGTTCTTC	CASSLRPGEQFF
TRBV10-3	TRBJ1-1	TRBD1	-	TGTGCCATCAGTGAAAGAGGACAGGGGAACACTGAAGCTTTCTTT	CAISERGQGNTEAFF
TRBV5-6	TRBJ2-1	TRBD2	-	TGTGCCAGCAGCTTGCGTCTAGCGGGAGCAACCTACAATGAGCAGTTCTTC	CASSLRLAGATYNEQFF
TRBV24-1	TRBJ2-2	TRBD1	-	TGTGCCACCAGTGATGCCGGGACAGGGGACACCGGGGAGCTGTTTTTT	CATSDAGTGDTGELFF
TRBV6-6	TRBJ2-1	TRBD1	-	TGTGCCAGCAGTCCGGGACAGCAGAGCTCCTACAATGAGCAGTTCTTC	CASSPGQQSSYNEQFF
TRBV6-5	TRBJ2-7	TRBD1	few	TGTGCCAGCAGAGGGACAGGGCCCTACGAGCAGTACTTC	CASRGTGPYEQYF
TRBV6-4	TRBJ2-2	TRBD2	-	TGTGCCAGCAGTGACGGGACTAGCACCGGGGAGCTGTTTTTT	CASSDGTSTGELFF
TRBV5-4	TRBJ2-3	TRBD2	-	TGTGCCAGCAGCCTGGGGTTGAGTCGGGAGGGGAGCGGGCAGTATTTT	CASSLGLSREGSGQYF
TRBV19	TRBJ2-3	-	-	TGTGCCAGTAGTATCGGGGTAGGTGGGGATACGCAGTATTTT	CASSIGVGGDTQYF
TRBV15	TRBJ1-5	-	-	TGTGCCACCAGCAGAGAATTGGGGGCCCGAAATCAGCCCCAGCATTTT	CATSRELGARNQPQHF
TRBV24-1	TRBJ2-2	TRBD1	-	TGTGCCACCGCCCGGGACAGGACTAACGGGGAGCTGTTTTTT	CATARDRTNGELFF
TRBV6-2/TRBV6-3	TRBJ1-5	-	-	TGTGCCAGCAGTGATCCCCAAACAGGTTGGCAACAGCATTTT	CASSDPQTGWQQHF
TRBV5-5	TRBJ1-4	-	-	TGTGCCAGCAGCTTGGAGGGAGGGGGTGAAAAACTGTTTTTT	CASSLEGGGEKLFF
TRBV7-3	TRBJ2-7	-	-	TGTGCCAGCAGCTTATTTGGAGAAACCTACGAGCAGTACTTC	CASSLFGETYEQYF
TRBV5-1	TRBJ2-1	TRBD2	-	TGCGCCAGCAGCCATAGCGGGAGAAGGGGCCATGAGCAGTTCTTC	CASSHSGRRGHEQFF
TRBV28	TRBJ1-2	TRBD1	-	TGTGCCAGCAGTTTGAATCATCTCCTATCAGGGGGTCCATATGGCTACACCTTC	CASSLNHLLSGGPYGYTF